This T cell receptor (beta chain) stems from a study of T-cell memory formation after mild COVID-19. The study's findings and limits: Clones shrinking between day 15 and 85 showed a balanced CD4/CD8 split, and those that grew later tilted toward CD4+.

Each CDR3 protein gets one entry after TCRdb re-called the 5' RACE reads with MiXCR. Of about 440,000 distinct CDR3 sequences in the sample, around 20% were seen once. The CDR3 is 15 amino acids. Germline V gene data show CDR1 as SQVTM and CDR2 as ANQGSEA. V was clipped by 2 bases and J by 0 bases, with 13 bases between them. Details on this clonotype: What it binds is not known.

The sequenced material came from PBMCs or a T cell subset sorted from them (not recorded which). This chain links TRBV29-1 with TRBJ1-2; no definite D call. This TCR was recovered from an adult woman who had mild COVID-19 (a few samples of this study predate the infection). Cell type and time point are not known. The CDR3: CSVERKLTANYGYTF. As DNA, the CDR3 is TGCAGCGTTGAAAGAAAACTCACCGCTAACTATGGCTACACCTTC. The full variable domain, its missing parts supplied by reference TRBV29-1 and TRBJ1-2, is SAVISQKPSRDICQRGTSLTIQCQVDSQVTMMFWYRQQPGQSLTLIATANQGSEATYESGFVIDKFPISRPNLTFSTLTVSNMSPEDSSIYLCSVERKLTANYGYTFGSGTRLTVV.